This T cell receptor (beta chain) was sequenced for a study of cytomegalovirus exposure and HLA in healthy donors. Study outcomes and limitations: What TCR beta sequences reportedly achieved was accurate prediction of HLA-A and HLA-B alleles in most subjects. Further analysis was carried out later, and it showed several of the most significant clusters appearing linked to common viral pathogens.

Both 60 Vbeta primers and 13 Jbeta primers went into the PCR. Some clones are missing from TCRdb's copy, which holds only in-frame ones; the method was immunoSEQ multiplex PCR. The sample records 150,000 to 200,000 clones, 65% to 85% being singletons. About this clone itself: Its antigen is not known.

In germline, CDR1 is MNHEY, CDR2 SMNVEV (reference sequence). With V trimmed by 6 bases and J by 6 bases, 14 bases remained unmatched. This CDR3 is 16 amino acids long. Sequences were obtained from PBMCs. This sequence originates from a male donor in good health and CMV-seropositive. J is TRBJ2-3 and V is TRBV27; 8 bases fit TRBD2. CDR3 nucleotides: TGTGCCAGCAGCCCCGGGGTGGCGGGAGGTTCGGATACGCAGTATTTT. It is translated as CASSPGVAGGSDTQYF.